This record looks at one TCR beta chain sequence and its context. This entry is derived from a study of blood T cells in healthy people across ages. The second PCR ran roughly 6 to 11 cycles with a sample-barcoded 5' primer and J-beta primers. One entry per CDR3 protein, called by TCRdb with MiXCR from the 5' RACE reads. The data contain approximately 1,100,000 distinct CDR3 sequences, 45% of them singletons. Trimming took 5 bases from V and 2 from J, leaving 16 bases between them. Germline CDR1 and CDR2: MGHRA and YSYEKL. The CDR3 loop spans 17 amino acids. The sequenced material came from blood. This clonotype originated in an older woman in good health. The rearrangement links TRBV4-1 to TRBJ2-6; tentative D call: TRBD1 (6 bases). DNA of the CDR3: TGCGCCAGCAGCTCTATTTTAACAGGGACTGGGGCCAACGTCCTGACTTTC. Translation: CASSSILTGTGANVLTF.